Listed below are T cell receptor beta chains from one sample, sequenced in a study of blood T cells in healthy people across ages. TCRdb fed the 5' RACE reads into MiXCR, producing one record per CDR3 protein. The sample carries about 1.5 million distinct CDR3 sequences, about 42% recorded once. Input material: blood. Receptors were obtained from a woman in her late teens or twenties in good health. CDR3s include the opening cysteine and the closing phenylalanine or tryptophan. Fields, in order: V gene, J gene, D gene, clone size, CDR3 DNA, CDR3 protein. D genes are given only for firm matches. Not every row has a clone size; where given, it reads once, few, many or a size class.

TRBV20-1	TRBJ2-5	-	-	TGCAGTGCTAGGTTGGGGCAGGCCATCCAAGAGACCCAGTACTTC	CSARLGQAIQETQYF
TRBV5-6	TRBJ1-5	-	once	TGTGCCAGCAGCTTCGGAGGGTACCAGCCCCAGCATTTT	CASSFGGYQPQHF
TRBV20-1	TRBJ1-5	TRBD1	-	TGCAGTGCTAGAGATAGGCAGGGGGTGGGCAATCAGCCCCAGCATTTT	CSARDRQGVGNQPQHF
TRBV7-2	TRBJ2-1	-	-	TGTGCCAGCAGCTTAGATGTCGGACTTCAGTTCTTC	CASSLDVGLQFF
TRBV27	TRBJ2-3	-	few	TGTGCCAGCAGTCTACAGGGTCTGGGCACAGATACGCAGTATTTT	CASSLQGLGTDTQYF
TRBV28	TRBJ2-1	-	-	TGTGCCAGCAGGGAAGGGTTCAGAGAGCAGTTCTTC	CASREGFREQFF
TRBV7-2	TRBJ1-4	TRBD1	once	TGTGCCAGCAGCAACGGGAGGACAGGGGATGAAAAACTGTTTTTT	CASSNGRTGDEKLFF
TRBV4-3	TRBJ2-1	TRBD2	many	TGTGCCAGCAGTCAAGCGGGGTACAATGAGCAGTTCTTC	CASSQAGYNEQFF
TRBV12-3/TRBV12-4	TRBJ2-1	TRBD2	-	TGTGCCAGCAGTTCGGGACTAGCGGGAGCTTCGTACAATGAGCAGTTCTTC	CASSSGLAGASYNEQFF
TRBV2	TRBJ2-2	TRBD2	few	TGTGCCAGCAGTGTAGCGGGAGAAACCGGGGAGCTGTTTTTT	CASSVAGETGELFF
TRBV4-3	TRBJ2-2	-	few	TGCGCCAGCAGCCAAGATGTGGGGGGGCGGTGGTCCGGGGAGCTGTTTTTT	CASSQDVGGRWSGELFF
TRBV12-3/TRBV12-4	TRBJ1-5	-	-	TGTGCCAGCAGTTGCGGCGGGGGGCGGGCTCAGCCCCAGCATTTT	CASSCGGGRAQPQHF
TRBV5-1	TRBJ2-7	TRBD2	-	TGCGCCAGCAGCTTTAGCGGGTTCTCCTACAAGGAGCAGTACTTC	CASSFSGFSYKEQYF
TRBV12-3/TRBV12-4	TRBJ1-5	-	few	TGTGCCAGCAGTTTTATAGGGGGCAATCAGCCCCAGCATTTT	CASSFIGGNQPQHF